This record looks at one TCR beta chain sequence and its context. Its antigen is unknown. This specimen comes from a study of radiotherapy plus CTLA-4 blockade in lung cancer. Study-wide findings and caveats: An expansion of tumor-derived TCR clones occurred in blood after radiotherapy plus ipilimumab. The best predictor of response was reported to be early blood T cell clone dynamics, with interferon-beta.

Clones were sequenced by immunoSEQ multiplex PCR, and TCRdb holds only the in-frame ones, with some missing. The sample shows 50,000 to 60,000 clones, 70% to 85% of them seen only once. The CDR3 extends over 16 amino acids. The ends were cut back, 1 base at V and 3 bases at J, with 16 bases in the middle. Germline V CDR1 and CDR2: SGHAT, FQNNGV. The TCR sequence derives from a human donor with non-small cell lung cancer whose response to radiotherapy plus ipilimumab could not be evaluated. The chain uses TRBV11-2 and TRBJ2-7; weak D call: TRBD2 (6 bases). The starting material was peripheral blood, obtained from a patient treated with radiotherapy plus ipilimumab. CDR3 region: CASSLVSAGFYYEQYF. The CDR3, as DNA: TGTGCCAGCAGCTTAGTGTCGGCGGGGTTCTACTACGAGCAGTACTTC. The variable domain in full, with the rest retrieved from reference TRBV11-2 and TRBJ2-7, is EAGVAQSPRYKIIEKRQSVAFWCNPISGHATLYWYQQILGQGPKLLIQFQNNGVVDDSQLPKDRFSAERLKGVDSTLKIQPAKLEDSAVYLCASSLVSAGFYYEQYFGPGTRLTVT.